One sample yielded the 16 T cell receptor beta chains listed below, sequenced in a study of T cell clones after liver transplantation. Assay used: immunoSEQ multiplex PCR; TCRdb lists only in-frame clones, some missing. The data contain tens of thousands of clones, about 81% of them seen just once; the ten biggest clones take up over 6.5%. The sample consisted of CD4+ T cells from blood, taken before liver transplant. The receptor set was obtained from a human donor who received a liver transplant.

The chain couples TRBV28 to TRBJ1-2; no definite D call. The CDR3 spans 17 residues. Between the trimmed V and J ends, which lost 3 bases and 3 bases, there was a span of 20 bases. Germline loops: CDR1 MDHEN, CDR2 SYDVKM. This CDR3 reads CASSFRRPALRDYGYTF. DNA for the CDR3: TGTGCCAGCAGTTTCCGACGACCGGCACTTCGAGACTATGGCTACACCTTC.

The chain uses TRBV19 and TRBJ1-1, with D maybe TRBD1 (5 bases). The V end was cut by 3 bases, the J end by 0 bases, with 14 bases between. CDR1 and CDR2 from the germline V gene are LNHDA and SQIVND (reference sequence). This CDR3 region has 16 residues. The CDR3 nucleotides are TGTGCCAGTAGTATCGGTTCGTCGGGACTGAACACTGAAGCTTTCTTT. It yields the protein CASSIGSSGLNTEAFF.

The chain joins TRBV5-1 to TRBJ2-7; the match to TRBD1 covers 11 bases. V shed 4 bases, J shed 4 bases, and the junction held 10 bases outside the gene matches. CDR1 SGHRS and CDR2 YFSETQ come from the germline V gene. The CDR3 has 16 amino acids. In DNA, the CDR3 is TGCGCCAGCAGCCCAAGGACAGGGGGCGCAGTATACGAGCAGTACTTC. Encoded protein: CASSPRTGGAVYEQYF. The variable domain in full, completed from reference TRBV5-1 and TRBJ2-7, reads KAGVTQTPRYLIKTRGQQVTLSCSPISGHRSVSWYQQTPGQGLQFLFEYFSETQRNKGNFPGRFSGRQFSNSRSEMNVSTLELGDSALYLCASSPRTGGAVYEQYFGPGTRLTVT.

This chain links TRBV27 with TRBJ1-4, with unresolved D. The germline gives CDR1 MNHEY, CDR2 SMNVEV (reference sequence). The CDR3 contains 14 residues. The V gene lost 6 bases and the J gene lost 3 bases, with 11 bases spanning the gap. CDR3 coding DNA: TGTGCCAGCAGGACCCGGAGTTCTAATGAAAAACTGTTTTTT. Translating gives CASRTRSSNEKLFF.

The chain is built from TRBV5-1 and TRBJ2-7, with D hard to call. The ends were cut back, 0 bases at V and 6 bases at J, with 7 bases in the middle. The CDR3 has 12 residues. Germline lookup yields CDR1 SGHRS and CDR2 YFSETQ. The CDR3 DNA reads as TGCGCCAGCAGCTTGGTAGGTGGCGAGCAGTACTTC. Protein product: CASSLVGGEQYF.

The CDR3, as DNA: TGTGCCAGCAGCGGGACCTCTACTGGGGCCAACGTCCTGACTTTC. Protein product: CASSGTSTGANVLTF. The chain couples TRBV2 to TRBJ2-6; the D gene could be TRBD1 or TRBD2 (5 bases each). The CDR3 contains 15 residues. CDR1 SNHLY and CDR2 FYNNEI come from the germline V gene. V was pared by 6 bases and J by 2 bases, with 11 bases between. The variable domain in full, completed from reference TRBV2 and TRBJ2-6, reads EPEVTQTPSHQVTQMGQEVILRCVPISNHLYFYWYRQILGQKVEFLVSFYNNEISEKSEIFDDQFSVERPDGSNFTLKIRSTKLEDSAMYFCASSGTSTGANVLTFGAGSRLTVL.

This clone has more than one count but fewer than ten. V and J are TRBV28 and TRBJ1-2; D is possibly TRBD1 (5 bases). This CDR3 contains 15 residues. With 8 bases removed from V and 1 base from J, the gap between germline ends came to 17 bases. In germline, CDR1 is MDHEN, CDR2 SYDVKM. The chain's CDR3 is CASLSFAGGNYGYTF. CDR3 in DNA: TGTGCCAGCCTATCTTTCGCGGGGGGTAACTATGGCTACACCTTC.

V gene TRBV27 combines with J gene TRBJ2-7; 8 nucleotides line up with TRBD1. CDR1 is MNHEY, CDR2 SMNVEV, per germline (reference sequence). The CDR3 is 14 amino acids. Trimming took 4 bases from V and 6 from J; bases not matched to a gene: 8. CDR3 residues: CASSSRDRNSEQYF. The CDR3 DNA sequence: TGTGCCAGCAGTTCCCGGGACAGGAACTCCGAGCAGTACTTC.

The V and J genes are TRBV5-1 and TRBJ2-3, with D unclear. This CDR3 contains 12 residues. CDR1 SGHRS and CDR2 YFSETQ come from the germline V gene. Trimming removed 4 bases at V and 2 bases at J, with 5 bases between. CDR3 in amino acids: CASSRNTDTQYF. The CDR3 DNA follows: TGCGCCAGCAGCCGAAACACAGATACGCAGTATTTT.

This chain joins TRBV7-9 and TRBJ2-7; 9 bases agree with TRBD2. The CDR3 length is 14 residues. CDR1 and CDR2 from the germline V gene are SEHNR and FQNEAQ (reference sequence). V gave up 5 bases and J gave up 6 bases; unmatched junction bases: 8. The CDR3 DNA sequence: TGTGCCAGCAGCCTAGATTCGCGGGGGGGCGAGCAGTACTTC. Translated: CASSLDSRGGEQYF.

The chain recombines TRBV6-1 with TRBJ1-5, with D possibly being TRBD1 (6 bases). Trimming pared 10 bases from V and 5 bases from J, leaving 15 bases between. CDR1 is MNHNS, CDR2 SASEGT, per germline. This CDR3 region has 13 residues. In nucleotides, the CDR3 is TGTGCCACCTGGACAGCCGGCTATCAGCCCCAGCATTTT. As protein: CATWTAGYQPQHF.

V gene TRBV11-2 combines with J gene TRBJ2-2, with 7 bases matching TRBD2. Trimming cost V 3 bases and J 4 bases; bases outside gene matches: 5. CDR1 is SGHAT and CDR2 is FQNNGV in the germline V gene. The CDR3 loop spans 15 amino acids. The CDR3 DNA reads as TGTGCCAGCAGCTTTGCGGGAGTCCCCACCGGGGAGCTGTTTTTT. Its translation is CASSFAGVPTGELFF.

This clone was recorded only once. CDR3 region: CASNPGQGIDTQYF. The CDR3 DNA reads as TGCGCCAGCAACCCTGGACAGGGAATCGATACGCAGTATTTT. The J gene is TRBJ2-3, the V gene TRBV5-1; 8 bases are a match to TRBD1. CDR1 and CDR2 (germline): SGHRS, YFSETQ. This CDR3 region has 14 residues. J lost 6 bases, V lost 6 bases, and 9 bases had no gene match.

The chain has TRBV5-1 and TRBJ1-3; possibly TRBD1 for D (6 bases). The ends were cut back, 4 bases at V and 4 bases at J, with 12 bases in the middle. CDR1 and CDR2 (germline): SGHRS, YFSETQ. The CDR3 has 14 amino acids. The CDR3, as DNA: TGCGCCAGCAGCCCTGGAGGGACAGGAAACACCATATATTTT. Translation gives CASSPGGTGNTIYF.

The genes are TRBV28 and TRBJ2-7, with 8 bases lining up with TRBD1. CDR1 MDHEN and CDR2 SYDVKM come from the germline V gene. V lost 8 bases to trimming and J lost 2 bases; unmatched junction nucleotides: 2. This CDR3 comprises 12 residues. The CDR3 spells CASGQGPYEQYF. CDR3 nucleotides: TGTGCCAGCGGACAGGGCCCCTACGAGCAGTACTTC.

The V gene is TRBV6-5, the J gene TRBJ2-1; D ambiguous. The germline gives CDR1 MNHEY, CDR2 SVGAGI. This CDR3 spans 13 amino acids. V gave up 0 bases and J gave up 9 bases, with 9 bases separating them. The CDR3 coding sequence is TGTGCCAGCAGTTACTCGATCAAGGGTGAGCAGTTCTTC. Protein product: CASSYSIKGEQFF.